The clone carrying this T cell receptor beta chain came up once. This sample is part of a study of T cell responses to AZD1222 COVID-19 vaccine. The table came from immunoSEQ multiplex PCR; TCRdb's copy has only in-frame clones and leaves some out. Of fewer than 120,000 clones listed, approximately 92% are singletons. This CDR3 has 14 residues. Trimming stripped 4 bases from V and 2 bases from J, with 13 bases between. Germline-derived CDR1 and CDR2 are SGHRS and YFSETQ. Sequencing was performed on peripheral blood, taken 28 days after the second AZD1222 dose. The clonotype originates from an adult who received the AZD1222 COVID-19 vaccine. This rearrangement joins TRBV5-1 to TRBJ2-7; D may be TRBD1 or TRBD2 (5 bases each). The CDR3 region has the DNA TGCGCCAGCAGCGGGGGTGAGGGCACCTACGAGCAGTACTTC. It specifies CASSGGEGTYEQYF.